This is a list of T cell receptor beta chains from one sample in a study of blood T cell repertoires in COVID-19. The protocol was immunoSEQ multiplex PCR, while the TCRdb copy is restricted to in-frame clones and leaves out a portion. This sample has about 42,000 clones, with 85% to 90% found just once. The source material was peripheral blood. The receptors were sampled from a young man with active or convalescent COVID-19. CDR3s include the opening cysteine and the closing phenylalanine or tryptophan. The D gene is left open where the match is weak. Clone size is shown for a subset of rows, as once, few, many or a class of expanded clone.

D gene	V gene	clone size	J gene	CDR3 DNA	CDR3 protein
TRBD1	TRBV5-1	.	TRBJ1-4	TGCGCCAGCAGCTCGGGACAGGGAGAAAAACTGTTTTTT	CASSSGQGEKLFF
.	TRBV29-1	.	TRBJ1-4	TGCAGCGCCTACGCAGGGTCTAAATTAACGGGTGAAAAACTGTTTTTT	CSAYAGSKLTGEKLFF
.	TRBV9	.	TRBJ2-1	TGTGCCAGCAGCGTAGATGGGGGCGCCGGGAATGAGCAGTTCTTC	CASSVDGGAGNEQFF
.	TRBV7-7	.	TRBJ2-5	TGTGCCAGCAGCACCCTACGGGGGGCCCAAGAGACCCAGTACTTC	CASSTLRGAQETQYF
.	TRBV5-4	.	TRBJ1-6	TGTGCCAGCAGCGCGGCCGCGGGGAGCTCCTATAATTCACCCCTCCACTTT	CASSAAAGSSYNSPLHF
TRBD2	TRBV4-1	.	TRBJ2-5	TGCGCCAGCAGCCATGACTTCAGCGGGAGTAGGAAGACCCAGTACTTC	CASSHDFSGSRKTQYF
TRBD2	TRBV7-9	.	TRBJ2-5	TGTGCCAGCAGCTTGGCGGGGGGGCCGTACCAAGAGACCCAGTACTTC	CASSLAGGPYQETQYF
TRBD2	TRBV5-4	.	TRBJ2-5	TGTGCCAGCAGCTTTCTGGCTTTAGCGGGAGCCCAAGAGACCCAGTACTTC	CASSFLALAGAQETQYF
.	TRBV2	.	TRBJ2-1	TGTGCCATCCGCTCAGGGGAATCTTACAATGAGCAGTTCTTC	CAIRSGESYNEQFF
TRBD1	TRBV18	.	TRBJ2-7	TGTGCCAGCTCACCCCGTACCGGGACAGGGGCCTACGAGCAGTACTTC	CASSPRTGTGAYEQYF
.	TRBV7-2	few	TRBJ1-1	TGTGCCAGCAGCTCCGAAGGGGCGGCCAGCACTGAAGCTTTCTTT	CASSSEGAASTEAFF
.	TRBV9	.	TRBJ2-3	TGTGCCAGCAGCGTCTCTGGGGGCGGTACGCAGTATTTT	CASSVSGGGTQYF
.	TRBV19	.	TRBJ2-7	TGTGCCAGTAGTATAGGTACCGGAGGCTGGGAGCAGTACTTC	CASSIGTGGWEQYF
.	TRBV7-9	few	TRBJ1-2	TGTGCCAGCAGCTTTTATTTCGGGGGCTATGGCTACACCTTC	CASSFYFGGYGYTF